The entry that follows covers one TCR beta chain sequence. Its antigen is unidentified. The sample comes from a study of CD8 T cells in Susac syndrome. Findings and limits, study-wide: Regarding the TCR sequencing and HLA analysis, the study admitted that a relatively small number of individuals were involved.

The RNA input was roughly 0.45 to 1 ug, and it was reverse transcribed with random hexamers. In TCRdb, the immunoSEQ multiplex PCR reads were re-called with MiXCR into one record per CDR3 protein. The table has roughly 330,000 distinct CDR3 sequences, approximately 90% seen once. The CDR3 has 15 amino acids. Germline lookup yields CDR1 SGHTA and CDR2 FQGTGA. Trimming took 1 base from V and 1 from J, leaving 11 bases between them. The clonotype was recovered from a human donor with multiple sclerosis. The sequencing sample was made of CD4+ T cells from PBMCs. The chain carries TRBV7-3 and TRBJ2-7; D call uncertain. The CDR3 coding sequence is TGTGCCAGCAGCTTAAGTCCCGCACGTTCCTACGAGCAGTACTTC. Its translation is CASSLSPARSYEQYF.